This T cell receptor (beta chain) was identified in a study of spatial heterogeneity in lung cancer. Study-level information: Detected beta-chain sequences consistently exceeded alpha-chain sequences. TCR transcript counts in tumor regions correlated strongly with a T cell module score from matched bulk RNA-seq.

The time point here: sample taken at primary tumor resection. Samples came from about 72 TRACERx patients with untreated early-stage lung cancer. Whole RNA from tumor, nontumor lung or frozen PBMC was sequenced unsorted. Trimming shortened V by 3 bases and J by 3 bases, and 9 bases separated the two germline ends. The CDR3 spans 14 residues. CDR1 is SEHNR and CDR2 is FQNEAQ in the germline V gene (reference sequence). This clonotype is medium-sized in the sample. Its antigen is as yet unknown. TCRdb itself ran the 5' RACE reads through MiXCR, one entry per CDR3 protein. Seen here are roughly 2,000 distinct CDR3 sequences, approximately 10% observed once, and the top ten hold around 10%. Overall study findings and caveats: For expanded intratumoral alpha and beta TCRs, counts tracked tumor mutation counts.

The receptor was derived from a female donor with early-stage non-small cell lung cancer. Sequencing was performed on lung tumor tissue, taken at surgery. V is TRBV7-9 and J is TRBJ1-3, with D maybe TRBD1 (5 bases). CDR3 loop: CASSLGQYGNTIYF. The CDR3 DNA follows: TGTGCCAGCAGCTTGGGGCAGTATGGAAACACCATATATTTT.